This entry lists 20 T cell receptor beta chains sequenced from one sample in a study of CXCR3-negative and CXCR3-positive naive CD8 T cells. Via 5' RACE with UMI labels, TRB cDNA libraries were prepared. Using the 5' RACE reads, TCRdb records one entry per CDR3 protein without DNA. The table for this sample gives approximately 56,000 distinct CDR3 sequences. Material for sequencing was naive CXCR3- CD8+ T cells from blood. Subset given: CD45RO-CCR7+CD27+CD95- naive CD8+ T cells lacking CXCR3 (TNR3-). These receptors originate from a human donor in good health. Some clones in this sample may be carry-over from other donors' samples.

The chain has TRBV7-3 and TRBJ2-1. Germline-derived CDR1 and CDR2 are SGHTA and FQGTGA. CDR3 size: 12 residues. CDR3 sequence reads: CASSLSEDEQFF.

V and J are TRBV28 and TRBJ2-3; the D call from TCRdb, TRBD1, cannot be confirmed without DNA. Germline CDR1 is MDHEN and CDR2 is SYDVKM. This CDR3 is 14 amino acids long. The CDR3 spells CASSPRQFDDTQYF.

The CDR3 sequence: CSVEVSYGYTF. The chain uses TRBV29-1 and TRBJ1-2. CDR3 length: 11 residues. Germline lookup yields CDR1 SQVTM and CDR2 ANQGSEA.

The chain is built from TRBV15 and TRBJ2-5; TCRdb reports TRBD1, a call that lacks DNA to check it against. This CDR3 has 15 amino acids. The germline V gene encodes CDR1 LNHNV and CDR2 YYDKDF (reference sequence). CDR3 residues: CATSMGDRSGETQYF.

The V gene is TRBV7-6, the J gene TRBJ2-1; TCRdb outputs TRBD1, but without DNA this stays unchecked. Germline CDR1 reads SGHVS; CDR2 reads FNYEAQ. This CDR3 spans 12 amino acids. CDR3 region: CASSWGQNEQFF.

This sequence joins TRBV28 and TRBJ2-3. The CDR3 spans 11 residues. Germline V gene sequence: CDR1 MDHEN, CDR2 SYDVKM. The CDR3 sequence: CASTRADTQYF.

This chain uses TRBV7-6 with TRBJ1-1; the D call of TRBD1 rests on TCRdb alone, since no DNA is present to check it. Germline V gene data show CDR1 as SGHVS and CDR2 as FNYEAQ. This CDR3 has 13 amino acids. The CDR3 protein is CASSSRGSTEAFF.

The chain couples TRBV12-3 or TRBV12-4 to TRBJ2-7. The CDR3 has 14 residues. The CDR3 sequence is CASSLAGAPYEQYF.

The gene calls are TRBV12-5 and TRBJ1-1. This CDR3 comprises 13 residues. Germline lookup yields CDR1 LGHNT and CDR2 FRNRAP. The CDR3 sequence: CASGPKTDTEAFF. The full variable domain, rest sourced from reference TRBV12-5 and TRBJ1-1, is DARVTQTPRHKVTEMGQEVTMRCQPILGHNTVFWYRQTMMQGLELLAYFRNRAPLDDSGMPKDRFSAEMPDATLATLKIQPSEPRDSAVYFCASGPKTDTEAFFGQGTRLTVV.

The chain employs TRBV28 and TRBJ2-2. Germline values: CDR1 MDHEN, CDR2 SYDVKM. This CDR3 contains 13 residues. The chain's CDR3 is CASKMKVTGELFF.

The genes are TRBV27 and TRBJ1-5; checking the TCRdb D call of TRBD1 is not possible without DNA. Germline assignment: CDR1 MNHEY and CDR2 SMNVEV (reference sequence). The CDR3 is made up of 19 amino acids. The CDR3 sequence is CASSPTGTGNYDSNQPQHF.

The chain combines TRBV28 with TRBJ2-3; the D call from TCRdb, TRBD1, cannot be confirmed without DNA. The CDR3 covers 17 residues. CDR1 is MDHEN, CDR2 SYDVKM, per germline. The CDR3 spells CASSFLEAPTERDTQYF.

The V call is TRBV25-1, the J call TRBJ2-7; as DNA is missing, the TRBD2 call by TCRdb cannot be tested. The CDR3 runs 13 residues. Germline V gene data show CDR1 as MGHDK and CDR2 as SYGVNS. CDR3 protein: CASSEGIGGGQYF.

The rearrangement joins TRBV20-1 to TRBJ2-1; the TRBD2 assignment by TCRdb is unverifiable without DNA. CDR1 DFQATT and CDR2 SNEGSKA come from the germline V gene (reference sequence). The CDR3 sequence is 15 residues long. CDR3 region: CSGVDGDLIPNEQFF.

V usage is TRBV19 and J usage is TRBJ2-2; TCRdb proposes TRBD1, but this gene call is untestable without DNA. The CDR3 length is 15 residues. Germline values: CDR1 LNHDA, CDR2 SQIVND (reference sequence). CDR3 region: CASSKGTDYTGELFF. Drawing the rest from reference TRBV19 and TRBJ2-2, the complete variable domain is DGGITQSPKYLFRKEGQNVTLSCEQNLNHDAMYWYRQDPGQGLRLIYYSQIVNDFQKGDIAEGYSVSREKKESFPLTVTSAQKNPTAFYLCASSKGTDYTGELFFGEGSRLTVL.

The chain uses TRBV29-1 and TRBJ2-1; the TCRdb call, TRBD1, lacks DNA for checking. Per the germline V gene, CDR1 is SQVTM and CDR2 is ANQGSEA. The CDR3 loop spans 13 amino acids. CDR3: CSTRDRGNNEQFF.

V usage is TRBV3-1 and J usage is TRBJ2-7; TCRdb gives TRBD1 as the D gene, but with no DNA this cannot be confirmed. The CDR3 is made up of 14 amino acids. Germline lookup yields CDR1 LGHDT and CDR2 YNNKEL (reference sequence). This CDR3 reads CASSQVVGNYEQYF.

The CDR3 reads CATAPGTSGTDTQYF. V gene TRBV5-1 combines with J gene TRBJ2-3; TCRdb returns TRBD2, unconfirmable since there is no DNA. Germline loops: CDR1 SGHRS, CDR2 YFSETQ. This CDR3 is 15 amino acids long.

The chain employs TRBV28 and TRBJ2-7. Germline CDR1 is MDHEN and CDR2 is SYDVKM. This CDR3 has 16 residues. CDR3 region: CASSFGVSRFLYEQYF.

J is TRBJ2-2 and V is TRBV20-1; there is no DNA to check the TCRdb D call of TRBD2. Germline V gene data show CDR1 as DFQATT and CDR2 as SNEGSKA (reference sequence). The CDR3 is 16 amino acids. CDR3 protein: CSAQDQEGSNTGELFF.